The entry below describes one T cell receptor (beta chain). This specimen belongs to a study of blood T cell repertoires in COVID-19. Study summary: Sources were T cells, B-cell-depleted T cells, or PBMCs; the material itself was cDNA or gDNA.

The CDR3 is made up of 15 amino acids. The germline V gene encodes CDR1 SGHDT and CDR2 YYEEEE. The V end was cut by 0 bases, the J end by 0 bases, with 10 bases between. The table came from immunoSEQ multiplex PCR; TCRdb's copy has only in-frame clones and leaves some out. The repertoire holds about 120,000 clones, with approximately 81% as singletons. The receptor was derived from a man in his fifties or sixties with acute or convalescent COVID-19. The V gene is TRBV5-6, the J gene TRBJ2-7; D may be TRBD2 (6 bases). The sample taken for sequencing was peripheral blood. This CDR3 reads CASSLGPGSSYEQYF. As DNA, the CDR3 is TGTGCCAGCAGCTTGGGGCCCGGGAGCTCCTACGAGCAGTACTTC.